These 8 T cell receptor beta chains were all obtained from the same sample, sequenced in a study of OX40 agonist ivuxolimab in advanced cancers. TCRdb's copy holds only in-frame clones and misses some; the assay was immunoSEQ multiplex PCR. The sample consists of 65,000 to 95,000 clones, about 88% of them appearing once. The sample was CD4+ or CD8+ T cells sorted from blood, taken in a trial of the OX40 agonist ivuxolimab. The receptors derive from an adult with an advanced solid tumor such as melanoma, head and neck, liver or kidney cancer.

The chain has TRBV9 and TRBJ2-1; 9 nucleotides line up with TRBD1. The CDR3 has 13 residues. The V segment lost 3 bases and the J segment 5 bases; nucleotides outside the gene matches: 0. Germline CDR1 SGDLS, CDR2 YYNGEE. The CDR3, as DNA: TGTGCCAGCAGCGGACAGGGGGACAATGAGCAGTTCTTC. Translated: CASSGQGDNEQFF.

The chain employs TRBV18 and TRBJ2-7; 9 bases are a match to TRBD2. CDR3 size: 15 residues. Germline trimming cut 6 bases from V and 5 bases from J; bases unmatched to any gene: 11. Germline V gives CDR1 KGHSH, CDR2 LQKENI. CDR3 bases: TGTGCCAGCTCCAAGGGGCTAGCGGGAATCGACGAGCAGTACTTC. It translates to CASSKGLAGIDEQYF.

The CDR3 DNA follows: TGTGCCAGCAGCTTGGTAGGAGTAAGCTACACCTTC. It specifies CASSLVGVSYTF. The chain uses TRBV5-6 and TRBJ1-2; D is ambiguous. Germline-derived CDR1 and CDR2 are SGHDT and YYEEEE. V dropped 0 bases and J dropped 9 bases, with 9 bases sitting between them. The CDR3 is made up of 12 amino acids.

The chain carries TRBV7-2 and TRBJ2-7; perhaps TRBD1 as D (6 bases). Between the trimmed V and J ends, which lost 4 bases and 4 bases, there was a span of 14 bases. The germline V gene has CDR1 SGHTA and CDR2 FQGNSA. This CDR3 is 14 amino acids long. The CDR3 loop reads CASSSPGHLYEQYF. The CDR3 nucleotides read TGTGCCAGCAGCTCCCCGGGACACCTTTACGAGCAGTACTTC. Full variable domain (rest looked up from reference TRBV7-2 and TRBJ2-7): GAGVSQSPSNKVTEKGKDVELRCDPISGHTALYWYRQSLGQGLEFLIYFQGNSAPDKSGLPSDRFSAERTGGSVSTLTIQRTQQEDSAVYLCASSSPGHLYEQYFGPGTRLTVT.

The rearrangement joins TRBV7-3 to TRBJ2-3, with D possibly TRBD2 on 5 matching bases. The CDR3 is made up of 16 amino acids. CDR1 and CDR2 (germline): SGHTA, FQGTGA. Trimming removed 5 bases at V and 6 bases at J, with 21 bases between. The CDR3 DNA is TGTGCCAGCAGCCCGAAGGTGGCGGGCTCGGCCGATACGCAGTATTTT. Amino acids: CASSPKVAGSADTQYF.

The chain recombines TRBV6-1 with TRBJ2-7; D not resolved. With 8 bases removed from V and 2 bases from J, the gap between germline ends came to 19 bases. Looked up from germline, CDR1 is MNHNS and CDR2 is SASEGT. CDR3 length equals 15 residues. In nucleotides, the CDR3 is TGTGCCAGCCGGACCCGCGGAGAACCCCCCTACGAGCAGTACGTC. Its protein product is CASRTRGEPPYEQYV.

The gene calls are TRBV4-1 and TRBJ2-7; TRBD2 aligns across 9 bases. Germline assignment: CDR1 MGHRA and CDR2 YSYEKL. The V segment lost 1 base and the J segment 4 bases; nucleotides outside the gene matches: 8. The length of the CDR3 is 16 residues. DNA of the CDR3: TGCGCCAGCAGCCAAGGCCCTTTGCGGGAGGGGTACGAGCAGTACTTC. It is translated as CASSQGPLREGYEQYF.

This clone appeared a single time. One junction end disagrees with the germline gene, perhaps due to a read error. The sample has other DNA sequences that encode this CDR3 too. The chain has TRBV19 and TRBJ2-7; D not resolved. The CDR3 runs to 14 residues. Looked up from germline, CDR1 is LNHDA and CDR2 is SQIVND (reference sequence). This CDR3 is CASSTQPAFYEQYF. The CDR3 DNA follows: TGTGCCAGTAGCACCCAACCGGCGTTCTACGAGCAGTACTTT.